The 24 T cell receptor beta chains below were found in one sample sequenced in a study of cytomegalovirus exposure and HLA in healthy donors. The PCR had 60 Vbeta and 13 Jbeta primers. TCRdb keeps only in-frame clones here, not all; method: immunoSEQ multiplex PCR. Of about 180,000 clones listed, roughly 78% were seen once; the top ten hold roughly 0.76%. The sample taken for sequencing was PBMCs. The receptors shown here come from a woman in her thirties or forties in good health and CMV-seronegative.

This sequence joins TRBV6-1 and TRBJ2-5, with D possibly being TRBD2 (6 bases). The V gene lost 3 bases and the J gene lost 2 bases, with 10 bases spanning the gap. Germline CDR1 MNHNS, CDR2 SASEGT. CDR3 length: 14 amino acids. CDR3 protein: CASSERLVQETQYF. CDR3 nucleotide sequence: TGTGCCAGCAGTGAGAGACTAGTTCAAGAGACCCAGTACTTC.

To note about this clone: At one end, the junction sequence differs from germline, possibly due to a read error. The rearrangement uses TRBV7-9 and TRBJ1-2, with no clear D. The germline CDR1 and CDR2 sequences are SEHNR and FQNEAQ (reference sequence). This CDR3 region has 13 residues. CDR3 residues: CASSPHANDGYTF. CDR3 bases: TGTGCCAGCAGCCCTCACGCTAACGATGGCTACACCTTC.

The V gene is TRBV2, the J gene TRBJ1-6; a weak D match, TRBD1 (5 bases). Per germline, CDR1 SNHLY and CDR2 FYNNEI. V lost 8 bases to trimming and J lost 4 bases, with 15 bases between them. There are 15 residues in the CDR3. The CDR3 loop reads CASVPRTNYNSPLHF. The CDR3 DNA follows: TGTGCCAGCGTGCCCCGGACAAATTATAATTCACCCCTCCACTTT.

The gene calls are TRBV7-2 and TRBJ1-5; 10 bases fit TRBD1. The trim removed 0 bases at V and 4 bases at J, leaving 3 bases unmatched. Germline loops: CDR1 SGHTA, CDR2 FQGNSA. The CDR3 is made up of 16 amino acids. Written as DNA, the CDR3 is TGTGCCAGCAGCTTAGCCGGGACAGGGGATAATCAGCCCCAGCATTTT. It translates to CASSLAGTGDNQPQHF.

V and J are TRBV23-1 and TRBJ1-3; D not resolved. TRBV23-1 qualifies as an ORF whose function is uncertain. CDR3 length: 16 residues. Trimming shortened V by 2 bases and J by 0 bases, and 11 bases separated the two germline ends. CDR3 in amino acids: CASSQRLYDSGNTIYF. The CDR3 DNA follows: TGCGCCAGCAGTCAACGTCTCTACGACTCTGGAAACACCATATATTTT.

In this sample, this clone turned up a few times. Other DNA sequences within the sample encode an identical CDR3. CDR3 amino acids: CASSLAGDGYTF. In nucleotides, the CDR3 is TGTGCCAGCAGCTTGGCAGGGGATGGCTACACCTTC. J is TRBJ1-2 and V is TRBV7-9; perhaps TRBD1 as D (6 bases). V was cut by 3 bases and J by 6 bases, with 8 bases left in between. There are 12 residues in the CDR3. The V gene's germline CDR1 is SEHNR and CDR2 FQNEAQ (reference sequence).

This clone has just a few counts. The chain uses TRBV2 and TRBJ1-1, with a possible D match to TRBD1 (5 bases). V lost 8 bases and J 1 base, leaving 17 bases between the germline ends. Germline values: CDR1 SNHLY, CDR2 FYNNEI. The CDR3 has 15 residues. Here the CDR3 reads CASASGVYGNTEAFF. In DNA form, the CDR3 reads TGTGCCAGCGCTTCGGGGGTCTATGGGAACACTGAAGCTTTCTTT.

The genes are TRBV6-1 and TRBJ1-2, with D unclear. The V gene lost 6 bases and the J gene lost 8 bases, with 19 bases spanning the gap. In germline, CDR1 is MNHNS, CDR2 SASEGT. This CDR3 spans 14 amino acids. The CDR3 coding sequence is TGTGCCAGCAGCCTTCTATATAACTTTGAAGGCTACACCTTC. This sequence encodes CASSLLYNFEGYTF.

The gene calls are TRBV10-3 and TRBJ2-3; 7 nucleotides line up with TRBD2. V trimming: 0 bases; J trimming: 6 bases; junction bases outside the gene matches: 6. The germline gives CDR1 ENHRY, CDR2 SYGVKD. The CDR3 contains 15 residues. The CDR3 loop reads CAISESRLAGDTQYF. CDR3 coding DNA: TGTGCCATCAGTGAGTCGAGACTAGCTGGGGATACGCAGTATTTT.

The CDR3 region is CASSLNTGSSNYGYTF. The DNA of the CDR3 is TGCGCCAGCAGCTTGAACACAGGGAGTAGTAACTATGGCTACACCTTC. The J gene is TRBJ1-2, the V gene TRBV5-1, with a tentative D call TRBD1 (6 bases). Trimming took 1 base from V and 1 from J, leaving 14 bases between them. This CDR3 region has 16 residues. Germline values: CDR1 SGHRS, CDR2 YFSETQ.

The chain recombines TRBV7-2 with TRBJ1-1; TRBD1 agrees at 7 bases. From germline, CDR1 is SGHTA and CDR2 FQGNSA. This CDR3 spans 15 amino acids. V lost 0 bases to trimming and J lost 6 bases; unmatched junction nucleotides: 7. The CDR3 DNA reads as TGTGCCAGCAGCTTAGCTACAGGGGCGGGCGCTGAAGCTTTCTTT. This encodes CASSLATGAGAEAFF.

This clone was detected once. Different DNA sequences within this sample yield the same CDR3. The V call is TRBV2, the J call TRBJ1-1, with a weak D call TRBD1 (6 bases). V was clipped by 4 bases and J by 3 bases, with 12 bases between them. Looked up from germline, CDR1 is SNHLY and CDR2 is FYNNEI. The CDR3 covers 14 residues. The CDR3 region is CASSGGGAHTEAFF. The CDR3 coding sequence is TGTGCCAGCAGTGGCGGGGGCGCGCACACTGAAGCTTTCTTT.

V and J are TRBV9 and TRBJ2-5, with 9 positions matching TRBD2. Germline V gene sequence: CDR1 SGDLS, CDR2 YYNGEE. The CDR3 loop spans 14 amino acids. V shed 0 bases, J shed 3 bases, and the junction held 0 bases outside the gene matches. CDR3 amino acids: CASSVGLAEETQYF. Here the CDR3 DNA reads TGTGCCAGCAGCGTAGGACTAGCGGAAGAGACCCAGTACTTC.

There are a few counts of this clone. The chain employs TRBV28 and TRBJ1-4; 9 bases agree with TRBD1. V gave up 6 bases and J gave up 3 bases; unmatched junction bases: 11. This CDR3 region has 17 residues. The germline CDR1 and CDR2 sequences are MDHEN and SYDVKM. CDR3 coding DNA: TGTGCCAGCAGCTCCGGGACAGGGAGTCGGTCTAATGAAAAACTGTTTTTT. This translates into CASSSGTGSRSNEKLFF.

The chain combines TRBV5-1 with TRBJ2-3; 8 bases align to TRBD1. Germline-derived CDR1 and CDR2 are SGHRS and YFSETQ. The CDR3 spans 15 residues. Trimming cost V 0 bases and J 3 bases; bases outside gene matches: 3. CDR3 sequence: CASSLAGDRTDTQYF. The CDR3 nucleotides are TGCGCCAGCAGCTTGGCAGGGGACAGGACAGATACGCAGTATTTT. Supplemented by reference TRBV5-1 and TRBJ2-3, the full variable domain reads KAGVTQTPRYLIKTRGQQVTLSCSPISGHRSVSWYQQTPGQGLQFLFEYFSETQRNKGNFPGRFSGRQFSNSRSEMNVSTLELGDSALYLCASSLAGDRTDTQYFGPGTRLTVL.

V usage is TRBV27 and J usage is TRBJ2-1, with 14 bases identical to TRBD2. This CDR3 spans 17 amino acids. Unmatched junction bases numbered 10, after V lost 5 bases and J lost 7 bases. Per the germline V gene, CDR1 is MNHEY and CDR2 is SMNVEV (reference sequence). CDR3 nucleotides: TGTGCCAGCAGTGGAATCCCCGGGACTAGCGGGGGTAATGAGCAGTTCTTC. Amino acid sequence: CASSGIPGTSGGNEQFF.

The V and J genes are TRBV10-1 and TRBJ2-7; D possibly corresponds to TRBD2 (6 bases). This CDR3 has 13 amino acids. Germline V lookup: CDR1 WNHNN, CDR2 SYGVQD (reference sequence). V was cut by 6 bases and J by 1 base, with 10 bases left in between. This CDR3 is CASSGLLSYEQYF. In DNA, the CDR3 is TGCGCCAGCAGCGGACTACTGTCCTACGAGCAGTACTTC.

The rearrangement uses TRBV2 and TRBJ2-7; 9 nucleotides agree with TRBD1. Trimming removed 7 bases from V and 7 bases from J; junction bases left unmatched: 17. CDR1 is SNHLY, CDR2 FYNNEI, per germline. The CDR3 extends over 16 amino acids. The CDR3 sequence is CASKLLSGQGLGEQYF. For the CDR3, the DNA is TGTGCCAGCAAACTTTTATCGGGACAGGGCCTTGGTGAGCAGTACTTC.

The CDR3 here is CASSEFARGTANEKLFF. CDR3 DNA: TGTGCCAGCAGTGAGTTCGCCAGGGGAACAGCGAATGAAAAACTGTTTTTT. The rearrangement joins TRBV6-1 to TRBJ1-4, with D perhaps TRBD1 (6 bases). Germline V lookup: CDR1 MNHNS, CDR2 SASEGT. This CDR3 is 17 amino acids long. The ends were cut back, 3 bases at V and 5 bases at J, with 19 bases in the middle.

The gene calls are TRBV4-1 and TRBJ1-1; the D gene is possibly TRBD1 (5 bases). Trimming removed 1 base from V and 1 base from J, with 10 bases in between. The CDR3 totals 15 residues. CDR1 and CDR2 from the germline V gene are MGHRA and YSYEKL. This CDR3 reads CASSQVQGPNTEAFF. In nucleotides, the CDR3 is TGCGCCAGCAGCCAAGTTCAGGGCCCGAACACTGAAGCTTTCTTT.

To note about this clone: The junction and the germline gene differ at one end; a read error may be behind it. The rearrangement uses TRBV6-5 and TRBJ1-6; 8 nucleotides align to TRBD1. CDR3 length equals 15 residues. CDR1 is MNHEY, CDR2 SVGAGI, per germline. CDR3: CASSYSGGAGTPLHF. CDR3 bases: TGTGCCAGCAGCTACTCAGGGGGCGCGGGAACACCCCTCCACTTT.

This clone was seen a handful of times. The J gene is TRBJ1-4, the V gene TRBV5-4; possible D gene TRBD1, 6 bases. The CDR3 totals 15 residues. V was clipped by 3 bases and J by 7 bases, with 16 bases between them. Germline CDR1 is SGHNT and CDR2 is YYREEE (reference sequence). In DNA, the CDR3 is TGTGCCAGCAGCTCCGTGGGGGGGGCCAGTGAAAAACTGTTTTTT. Its translation: CASSSVGGASEKLFF. Full variable domain (missing parts from reference TRBV5-4 and TRBJ1-4): ETGVTQSPTHLIKTRGQQVTLRCSSQSGHNTVSWYQQALGQGPQFIFQYYREEENGRGNFPPRFSGLQFPNYSSELNVNALELDDSALYLCASSSVGGASEKLFFGSGTQLSVL.

The rearrangement joins TRBV5-5 to TRBJ1-4, with D possibly matching TRBD1 (5 bases). CDR1 is SGHKS and CDR2 is YYEKEE in the germline V gene (reference sequence). The CDR3 has 14 amino acids. Trimming shortened V by 2 bases and J by 8 bases, and 13 bases separated the two germline ends. The chain's CDR3 is CASSFGPGEEKLFF. The CDR3 region has the DNA TGTGCCAGCAGCTTTGGGCCGGGGGAAGAAAAACTGTTTTTT.

V is TRBV5-1 and J is TRBJ2-5; TRBD2 might be the D (6 bases). Germline-derived CDR1 and CDR2 are SGHRS and YFSETQ. The V and J ends lost 0 bases and 2 bases respectively, with 17 bases between them. There are 17 residues in the CDR3. CDR3 amino acids: CASSLEGLLAVQETQYF. The CDR3 nucleotides read TGCGCCAGCAGCTTGGAGGGTCTACTAGCAGTTCAAGAGACCCAGTACTTC.